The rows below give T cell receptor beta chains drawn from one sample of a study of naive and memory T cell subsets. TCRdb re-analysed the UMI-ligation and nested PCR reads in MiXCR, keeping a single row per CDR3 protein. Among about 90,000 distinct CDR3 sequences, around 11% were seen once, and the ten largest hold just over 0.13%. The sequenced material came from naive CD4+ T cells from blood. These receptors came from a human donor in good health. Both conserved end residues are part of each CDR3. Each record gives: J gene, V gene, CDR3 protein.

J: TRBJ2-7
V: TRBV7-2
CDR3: CASNSGQVSYEQYF

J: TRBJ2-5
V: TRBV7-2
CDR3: CASSLATGTLIETQYF

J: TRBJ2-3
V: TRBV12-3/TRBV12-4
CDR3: CASSPGQKNTDTQYF

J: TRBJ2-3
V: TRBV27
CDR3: CASSFDRSTDTQYF

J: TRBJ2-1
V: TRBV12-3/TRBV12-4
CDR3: CASSPPIAGEANNEQFF

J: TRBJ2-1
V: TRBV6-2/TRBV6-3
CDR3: CASSYSSRRRQFF

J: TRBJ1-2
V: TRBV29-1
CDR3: CSVGRVQANYGYTF

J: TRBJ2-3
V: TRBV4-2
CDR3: CASSDGLSTDTQYF

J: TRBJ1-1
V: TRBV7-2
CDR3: CASRPDRVDFAVAEAFF

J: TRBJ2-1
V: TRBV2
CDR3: CASSERLAGAFSSYNEQFF

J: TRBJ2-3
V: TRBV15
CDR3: CATSGAITSGTGTTDTQYF

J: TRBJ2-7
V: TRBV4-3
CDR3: CASSLRDKSYEQYF

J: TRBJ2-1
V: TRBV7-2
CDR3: CASSLWALRDEQFF

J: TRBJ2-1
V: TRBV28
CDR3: CASSDGGEGLREQFF

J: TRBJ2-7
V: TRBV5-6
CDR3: CASSFPGPPYEQYF

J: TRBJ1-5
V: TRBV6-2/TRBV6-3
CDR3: CASSSSRQVNQPQHF

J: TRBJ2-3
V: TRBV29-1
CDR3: CSAQEGGRTDTQYF